One and the same sample provided the 28 T cell receptor beta chains below, sequenced in a study of human T cells and chemical hapten exposure. TCRdb recomputed calls from the RACE reads with MiXCR, one row per CDR3 protein. The data contain 95,000 to 100,000 distinct CDR3 sequences, roughly 10% of them singletons. Documented time point: pre-sensitization, week 0. Indicated treatment: therapeutic diphenylcyclopropenone sensitization with weekly scalp DPC. Here the sequenced sample was whole blood, taken in connection with sensitization to the hapten diphenylcyclopropenone (DPC). The receptors here all came from an older woman with alopecia areata. Some clones in this sample may be carry-over from other donors' samples.

This clonotype showed up just a few times. The chain links TRBV10-3 to TRBJ1-2, with D unclear. V gave up 0 bases and J gave up 8 bases, with 7 bases separating them. Per germline, CDR1 ENHRY and CDR2 SYGVKD. The CDR3 spans 12 residues. The DNA for the CDR3 is TGTGCCATCAGTGAGTCGTCTCGCGGCTACACCTTC. Protein sequence: CAISESSRGYTF.

This clonotype was counted many times. J is TRBJ2-6 and V is TRBV19; D is undetermined. The CDR3 totals 16 residues. CDR1 is LNHDA and CDR2 is SQIVND in the germline V gene (reference sequence). V lost 3 bases and J lost 0, with 9 bases in between. The CDR3 DNA follows: TGTGCCAGTAGTATTATTGAGTACTCTGGGGCCAACGTCCTGACTTTC. Translating gives CASSIIEYSGANVLTF.

V and J are TRBV20-1 and TRBJ2-7, with 10 bases fitting TRBD1. Germline CDR1 and CDR2: DFQATT and SNEGSKA (reference sequence). The junction had 14 bases not matched to a gene; V was cut back by 2 bases and J by 7 bases. The CDR3 consists of 16 residues. The CDR3 region has the DNA TGCAGTGCTAGACGAAGGACAGGGGGGACCTCTGGGGAGCAGTACTTC. Protein sequence: CSARRRTGGTSGEQYF.

This clonotype was detected a few times. The gene calls are TRBV3-1 and TRBJ2-2; the D gene is possibly TRBD2 (6 bases). The CDR3 is 13 amino acids. V lost 4 bases and J lost 13, with 16 bases in between. Germline V CDR1 and CDR2: LGHDT, YNNKEL (reference sequence). In nucleotides, the CDR3 is TGTGCCAGCAGCCTGTTCGCCGGGGGAGGGCTGTTTTTT. Its translation is CASSLFAGGGLFF.

Concerning this clonotype itself: Since a much larger clone is just one base distant, this may be a read error. V and J are TRBV20-1 and TRBJ2-1; D may be TRBD2 (5 bases). The CDR3 consists of 15 residues. Germline lookup yields CDR1 DFQATT and CDR2 SNEGSKA (reference sequence). DNA for the CDR3: TGCAGTGCAAGTTTAGCGCCCAACTCCTACAATGTGCAGTTCTTC. Translating it yields CSASLAPNSYNVQFF.

The genes are TRBV12-3 or TRBV12-4 and TRBJ1-5; TRBD1 matches at 7 bases. V lost 2 bases, J lost 4 bases, and 5 bases stayed unmatched. This CDR3 region has 15 residues. The CDR3 spells CASSLTWGQNQPQHF. CDR3 in DNA: TGTGCCAGCAGTTTAACGTGGGGACAGAATCAGCCCCAGCATTTT.

This clonotype appeared a few times. The chain employs TRBV5-4 and TRBJ2-3; 13 positions match TRBD2. Germline assignment: CDR1 SGHNT and CDR2 YYREEE (reference sequence). V gave up 4 bases and J gave up 4 bases; unmatched junction bases: 3. CDR3 length: 15 amino acids. In DNA, the CDR3 is TGTGCCAGCAGCCAGACTAGCGGGGGGCCAGATACGCAGTATTTT. Protein sequence: CASSQTSGGPDTQYF.

This clonotype turned up a few times. CDR3 residues: CASRYSSSYEQYF. CDR3 bases: TGCGCCAGCAGGTACTCGAGCTCCTACGAGCAGTACTTC. The V gene is TRBV10-2, the J gene TRBJ2-7; D is ambiguous. The length of the CDR3 is 13 residues. Germline V gives CDR1 WSHSY, CDR2 SAAADI. The V and J ends lost 6 bases and 0 bases respectively, with 9 bases between them.

This clonotype has just a few counts. This chain uses TRBV7-3 with TRBJ2-2; weak D call: TRBD2 (5 bases). From germline, CDR1 is SGHTA and CDR2 FQGTGA. V lost 5 bases and J lost 5, with 9 bases in between. The CDR3 is made up of 13 amino acids. The CDR3 sequence is CASSPRETGELFF. The CDR3 nucleotides read TGTGCCAGCAGCCCACGGGAAACCGGGGAGCTGTTTTTT. The complete variable domain, with remaining parts taken from reference TRBV7-3 and TRBJ2-2, reads GAGVSQTPSNKVTEKGKYVELRCDPISGHTALYWYRQSLGQGPEFLIYFQGTGAADDSGLPNDRFFAVRPEGSVSTLKIQRTERGDSAVYLCASSPRETGELFFGEGSRLTVL.

The rearrangement joins TRBV5-1 to TRBJ2-2; D gene unclear. Looked up from germline, CDR1 is SGHRS and CDR2 is YFSETQ. This CDR3 region has 14 residues. The V end lost 1 base, the J end lost 4 bases, and 8 bases lay between the germline ends. The CDR3 coding sequence is TGCGCCAGCAGCTTGTCGTCGTCCACCGGGGAGCTGTTTTTT. It yields the protein CASSLSSSTGELFF.

This clonotype was seen many times. The rearrangement joins TRBV6-1 to TRBJ1-6, with no clear D. Germline lookup yields CDR1 MNHNS and CDR2 SASEGT. V lost 7 bases, J lost 10 bases, and 8 bases lay in between. This CDR3 has 11 amino acids. Here the CDR3 reads CASTSFSPLHF. The CDR3 DNA reads TGTGCCAGCACCTCTTTCTCACCCCTCCACTTT.

This clonotype was observed at least ten times. The chain has TRBV5-1 and TRBJ1-2; D may be TRBD1 (6 bases). Trimming took off 1 base at V and 1 base at J, with 8 bases between the two ends. CDR1 is SGHRS and CDR2 is YFSETQ in the germline V gene. The CDR3 length is 14 residues. The DNA of the CDR3 is TGCGCCAGCAGCTTGCCAGGGGATAACTATGGCTACACCTTC. Translating gives CASSLPGDNYGYTF.

This clonotype was counted at least ten times. V and J are TRBV4-1 and TRBJ1-4; D may be TRBD1 (5 bases). Between the trimmed V and J ends, which lost 1 base and 5 bases, there was a span of 17 bases. CDR3 length equals 17 residues. Germline CDR1 and CDR2: MGHRA and YSYEKL. Here the CDR3 reads CASSQAQVGQGNEKLFF. CDR3 sequence (DNA): TGCGCCAGCAGCCAAGCCCAGGTGGGGCAGGGAAATGAAAAACTGTTTTTT.

This chain uses TRBV5-6 with TRBJ2-5, with TRBD2 identical over 9 bases. Germline-derived CDR1 and CDR2 are SGHDT and YYEEEE. The CDR3 covers 16 residues. V gave up 0 bases and J gave up 4 bases; unmatched junction bases: 7. The CDR3 DNA follows: TGTGCCAGCAGCTTGGTGTCAGCGGGGGGTAGAGAGACCCAGTACTTC. This translates into CASSLVSAGGRETQYF.

This clonotype has at least ten counts. V is TRBV12-3 or TRBV12-4 and J is TRBJ1-5; 8 bases match TRBD1. The CDR3 has 17 residues. Trimming removed 0 bases from V and 3 bases from J; junction bases left unmatched: 7. The CDR3 loop is CASSLARTGSYNQPQHF. In DNA, the CDR3 is TGTGCCAGCAGTTTAGCGAGGACAGGGAGTTACAATCAGCCCCAGCATTTT.

This clonotype was detected only a few times. This chain connects TRBV20-1 to TRBJ2-2, with no clear D. There are 15 residues in the CDR3. Germline values: CDR1 DFQATT, CDR2 SNEGSKA (reference sequence). With 0 bases removed from V and 0 bases from J, the gap between germline ends came to 8 bases. This CDR3 is CSARDARTNTGELFF. Written as DNA, the CDR3 is TGCAGTGCTAGAGATGCTAGAACGAACACCGGGGAGCTGTTTTTT.

The chain couples TRBV4-1 to TRBJ2-3; TRBD2 matches at 8 bases. Germline V gives CDR1 MGHRA, CDR2 YSYEKL. This CDR3 is built from 16 residues. V lost 5 bases, J lost 3 bases, and 10 bases stayed unmatched. CDR3 coding DNA: TGCGCCAGCAGCGGACTAGCCCCGGGGGAGACAGATACGCAGTATTTT. Translated: CASSGLAPGETDTQYF.

J is TRBJ2-5 and V is TRBV20-1; 8 bases map to TRBD1. Unmatched junction bases numbered 12, after V lost 5 bases and J lost 1 base. This CDR3 region has 16 residues. Germline CDR1 DFQATT, CDR2 SNEGSKA (reference sequence). The CDR3 DNA sequence: TGCAGTGCTCGCCCCAGGGGGCGCATCCCCCAAGAGACCCAGTACTTC. Translating gives CSARPRGRIPQETQYF.

In its sample, this clonotype was seen many times. V usage is TRBV6-2 or TRBV6-3 and J usage is TRBJ1-2; no reliable D call. V was pared by 6 bases and J by 3 bases, with 20 bases between. This CDR3 has 16 amino acids. Germline V gene lookup returns CDR1 MNHEY and CDR2 SVGEGT. The CDR3 DNA follows: TGTGCCAGCAGCCGAGGACGGGGAGTATTGGACTATGGCTACACCTTC. Its protein is CASSRGRGVLDYGYTF.

This clonotype was detected ten times or more. CDR3 in amino acids: CASSFLDAHEQFF. The CDR3 nucleotides are TGTGCCAGCAGCTTCCTAGATGCCCATGAGCAGTTCTTC. The V gene is TRBV11-2, the J gene TRBJ2-1; D is ambiguous. There are 13 residues in the CDR3. V dropped 3 bases and J dropped 8 bases, with 11 bases sitting between them. Germline CDR1 and CDR2: SGHAT and FQNNGV.

To note about this clonotype: One base away lies a much larger clone, so this may be a sequencing read error. The V gene is TRBV2, the J gene TRBJ1-2; D gene unclear. CDR1 SNHLY and CDR2 FYNNEI come from the germline V gene. Trimming left V 10 bases short and J 4 bases short, with 10 bases between. The CDR3 consists of 11 residues. CDR3 DNA: TGTGCCAACAGCTGGACCTATGGCTACACCTTC. This codes for CANSWTYGYTF.

This clonotype turned up a few times. This chain uses TRBV12-3 or TRBV12-4 with TRBJ2-7; possible D gene TRBD1, 6 bases. The CDR3 extends over 16 amino acids. V was pared by 6 bases and J by 4 bases, with 22 bases between. The CDR3 here is CASSRTFQGGEYEQYF. CDR3 in DNA: TGTGCCAGCAGCCGCACCTTTCAAGGGGGAGAATACGAGCAGTACTTC.

This clonotype was counted only a few times. The rearrangement links TRBV23-1 to TRBJ2-1; no clear D gene. TRBV23-1 is reported as an ORF; its role is uncertain. The V end lost 6 bases, the J end lost 0 bases, and 12 bases lay between the germline ends. The CDR3 extends over 15 amino acids. In DNA, the CDR3 is TGCGCCAGCAGCCGGTCCCCCGGCTCCTACAATGAGCAGTTCTTC. This sequence encodes CASSRSPGSYNEQFF.

The rearrangement links TRBV5-1 to TRBJ2-1; D call uncertain. Germline V gene sequence: CDR1 SGHRS, CDR2 YFSETQ. V was shortened by 4 bases and J by 0 bases, with 11 bases between the two germline ends. The CDR3 contains 15 residues. Here the CDR3 reads CASSPQSSSYNEQFF. The DNA of the CDR3 is TGCGCCAGCAGCCCGCAGAGTAGCTCCTACAATGAGCAGTTCTTC.

This clonotype was seen a few times. The chain links TRBV20-1 to TRBJ1-2, with a tentative D call TRBD1 (5 bases). CDR3 length equals 13 residues. Germline CDR1 and CDR2: DFQATT and SNEGSKA (reference sequence). V was clipped by 5 bases and J by 4 bases, with 14 bases between them. CDR3 protein: CSAAGGRTYGYTF. In nucleotides, the CDR3 is TGCAGTGCTGCCGGGGGTAGGACCTATGGCTACACCTTC.

The chain carries TRBV30 and TRBJ2-7; D unresolved. The CDR3 runs to 12 residues. The V gene lost 0 bases and the J gene lost 3 bases, with 6 bases spanning the gap. The germline V gene has CDR1 GTSNPN and CDR2 SVGIG (reference sequence). CDR3 in amino acids: CAWSVSSYEQYF. The CDR3 DNA follows: TGTGCCTGGAGTGTAAGCAGCTACGAGCAGTACTTC.

This clonotype came up many times. The chain joins TRBV20-1 to TRBJ2-7, with D possibly being TRBD1 (6 bases). This CDR3 comprises 14 residues. V was pared by 4 bases and J by 7 bases, with 20 bases between. Germline V lookup: CDR1 DFQATT, CDR2 SNEGSKA (reference sequence). CDR3 DNA sequence: TGCAGTGCTACTCGACAGGTCGCTAGGTGGGAGCAGTACTTC. As protein: CSATRQVARWEQYF.

This clonotype was seen ten or more times. The gene calls are TRBV5-5 and TRBJ1-5, with 11 bases lining up with TRBD1. After removal of 3 bases from V and 4 bases from J, the junction contained 3 bases not matched to a gene. This CDR3 contains 15 residues. Germline lookup yields CDR1 SGHKS and CDR2 YYEKEE (reference sequence). Here the CDR3 reads CASSSGTGGNQPQHF. In DNA, the CDR3 is TGTGCCAGCAGCTCCGGGACAGGGGGTAATCAGCCCCAGCATTTT.